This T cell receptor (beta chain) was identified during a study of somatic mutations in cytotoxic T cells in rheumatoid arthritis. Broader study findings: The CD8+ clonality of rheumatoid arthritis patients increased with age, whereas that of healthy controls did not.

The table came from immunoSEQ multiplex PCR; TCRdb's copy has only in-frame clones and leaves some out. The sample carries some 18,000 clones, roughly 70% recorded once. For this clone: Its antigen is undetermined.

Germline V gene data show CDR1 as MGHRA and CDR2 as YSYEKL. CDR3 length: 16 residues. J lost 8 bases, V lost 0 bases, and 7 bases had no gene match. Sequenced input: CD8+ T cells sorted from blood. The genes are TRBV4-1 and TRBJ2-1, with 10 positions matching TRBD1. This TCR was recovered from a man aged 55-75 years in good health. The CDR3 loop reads CASSQETGGAFDEQFF. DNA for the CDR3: TGCGCCAGCAGCCAAGAGACAGGGGGCGCTTTCGATGAGCAGTTCTTC.